The 25 T cell receptor beta chains reported below all come from one sample, sequenced in a study of T-cell memory formation after mild COVID-19. TCRdb recomputed calls from the 5' RACE reads with MiXCR, one row per CDR3 protein. The top ten clones hold 5% to 5.5% of a sample with 100,000 to 150,000 distinct CDR3 sequences, more than 15% of them seen once. The sequenced sample consisted of PBMCs or a T cell subset sorted from them (not recorded which). The origin of the receptors is a man between 18 and 29 years old who had mild COVID-19 (a few samples of this study predate the infection). Cell type and time point are not known.

This clonotype was counted ten times or more. The CDR3 sequence: CASSEVGTRYNEQFF. In DNA form, the CDR3 reads TGTGCCAGCAGTGAAGTCGGGACCCGATACAATGAGCAGTTCTTC. The rearrangement links TRBV6-1 to TRBJ2-1, with D possibly being TRBD1 or TRBD2 (5 bases each). The length of the CDR3 is 15 residues. Germline-derived CDR1 and CDR2 are MNHNS and SASEGT. The germline V and J ends were trimmed by 1 base and 4 bases, with 11 bases remaining between them.

This clonotype has a handful of counts. V and J are TRBV21-1 and TRBJ2-7; the tabulated D call, TRBD2, remains unverified against the DNA. TRBV21-1 is a documented pseudogene. The CDR3 consists of 16 residues. CDR3 DNA: TGTGCCAGCAGCCTAGGGTATGGACTAGACTCCTGCGAGCAGTACGTC. Its translation is CASSLGYGLDSCEQYV.

This clonotype was counted a few times. This sequence joins TRBV12-3 or TRBV12-4 and TRBJ1-1; 7 nucleotides align to TRBD1. The CDR3 sequence is 15 residues long. V lost 4 bases and J lost 0; bases outside the gene matches: 5. CDR3 nucleotides: TGTGCCAGCAGTTCCCCGACAGGGATGAACACTGAAGCTTTCTTT. Its translation is CASSSPTGMNTEAFF.

The chain is built from TRBV14 and TRBJ2-5; weak D call: TRBD2 (6 bases). The germline V and J ends were trimmed by 0 bases and 6 bases, with 17 bases remaining between them. The V gene's germline CDR1 is SGHDN and CDR2 FVKESK. CDR3 length: 16 amino acids. The CDR3 bases are TGTGCCAGCAGCCAAGAGCGGGTTAGCGGTGGGAAGACCCAGTACTTC. Its translation: CASSQERVSGGKTQYF. Variable domain in full (rest from reference TRBV14 and TRBJ2-5): EAGVTQFPSHSVIEKGQTVTLRCDPISGHDNLYWYRRVMGKEIKFLLHFVKESKQDESGMPNNRFLAERTGGTYSTLKVQPAELEDSGVYFCASSQERVSGGKTQYFGPGTRLLVL.

This clonotype was recorded a few times. The rearrangement joins TRBV11-2 to TRBJ2-3, with D possibly being TRBD2 (5 bases). The CDR3 totals 14 residues. The ends were cut back, 0 bases at V and 6 bases at J, with 10 bases in the middle. CDR1 is SGHAT and CDR2 is FQNNGV in the germline V gene. The DNA for the CDR3 is TGTGCCAGCAGCTTAGACGGGGTGGGGGATACGCAGTATTTT. It specifies CASSLDGVGDTQYF.

This clonotype appeared a few times. The chain links TRBV3-1 to TRBJ2-5, with TRBD1 matching 8 bases. V shed 3 bases, J shed 2 bases, and the junction held 2 bases outside the gene matches. The CDR3 loop spans 14 amino acids. Germline values: CDR1 LGHDT, CDR2 YNNKEL (reference sequence). The CDR3 region has the DNA TGTGCCAGCAGCCAGAACAGGGGGCAAGAGACCCAGTACTTC. Translating gives CASSQNRGQETQYF.

The V gene is TRBV7-2, the J gene TRBJ2-3; perhaps TRBD1 as D (5 bases). CDR3 length equals 14 residues. From germline, CDR1 is SGHTA and CDR2 FQGNSA. The ends were cut back, 5 bases at V and 6 bases at J, with 15 bases in the middle. The CDR3 here is CASSTKGHPDTQYF. CDR3 coding DNA: TGTGCCAGCAGCACCAAAGGACATCCGGATACGCAGTATTTT.

The chain couples TRBV2 to TRBJ2-2; a weak D match, TRBD1 (5 bases). Looked up from germline, CDR1 is SNHLY and CDR2 is FYNNEI. The CDR3 consists of 15 residues. Trimming shortened V by 8 bases and J by 4 bases, and 17 bases separated the two germline ends. For the CDR3, the DNA is TGTGCCAGCGGTGGTAGGGCAGGGTCCACCGGGGAGCTGTTTTTT. Protein: CASGGRAGSTGELFF.

The chain couples TRBV24-1 to TRBJ2-3; TRBD1 matches 7 bases. The CDR3 has 16 amino acids. Trimming removed 5 bases from V and 4 bases from J; junction bases left unmatched: 11. Germline loops: CDR1 KGHDR, CDR2 SFDVKD. DNA of the CDR3: TGTGCCACCAGTGTTACAGGGACAGATAATTCAGATACGCAGTATTTT. Its translation: CATSVTGTDNSDTQYF.

This sequence joins TRBV6-6 and TRBJ1-5, with TRBD1 identical over 7 bases. The CDR3 sequence is 14 residues long. Germline CDR1 reads MNHNY; CDR2 reads SVGAGI (reference sequence). V was pared by 6 bases and J by 3 bases, with 5 bases of the junction left unmatched. This chain's CDR3 is CASRSGTDNQPQHF. The CDR3 region has the DNA TGTGCCAGCAGGTCCGGGACAGACAATCAGCCCCAGCATTTT.

This clonotype turned up a few times. The CDR3 DNA sequence: TGTGCCAGCAGCCCGGGGGGGACGGTGGAGACCCAGTACTTC. This gives the protein CASSPGGTVETQYF. The V and J genes are TRBV7-3 and TRBJ2-5; 8 bases fit TRBD2. From germline, CDR1 is SGHTA and CDR2 FQGTGA. The ends lost 5 bases at V and 5 bases at J; junction bases unmatched: 7. The CDR3 covers 14 residues.

The chain combines TRBV7-9 with TRBJ2-6, with a possible D match to TRBD1 (7 bases). V gave up 4 bases and J gave up 4 bases, with 11 bases separating them. The CDR3 runs to 15 residues. The germline V gene has CDR1 SEHNR and CDR2 FQNEAQ (reference sequence). DNA for the CDR3: TGTGCCAGCAGCTCCCAGGGGGGAGGGGCCAACGTCCTGACTTTC. This translates into CASSSQGGGANVLTF.

The rearrangement uses TRBV6-4 and TRBJ1-1; D is ambiguous. The CDR3 consists of 14 residues. Germline V CDR1 and CDR2: MRHNA, SNTAGT. V gave up 6 bases and J gave up 0 bases, with 11 bases separating them. CDR3 DNA: TGTGCCAGCAGCCGGACCGGGATGAACACTGAAGCTTTCTTT. It translates to CASSRTGMNTEAFF.

This clonotype was seen more than once but under ten times. This sequence joins TRBV7-9 and TRBJ2-1, with TRBD1 identical over 11 bases. Losses at the gene ends were 6 bases for V and 7 bases for J; bases not matched to a gene: 5. Germline-derived CDR1 and CDR2 are SEHNR and FQNEAQ (reference sequence). This CDR3 contains 14 residues. In DNA, the CDR3 is TGTGCCAGCAGTTATGGGACAGGGGGGAATGAGCAGTTCTTC. Translating it yields CASSYGTGGNEQFF.

This clonotype was recorded many times. The rearrangement uses TRBV7-9 and TRBJ2-2; D remains unclear. CDR3 length: 14 residues. Trimming pared 3 bases from V and 8 bases from J, leaving 13 bases between. Germline CDR1 and CDR2: SEHNR and FQNEAQ (reference sequence). The CDR3 coding sequence is TGTGCCAGCAGCTTCCTACTTGCTGGAGGGGAGCTGTTTTTT. It codes for CASSFLLAGGELFF.

Only a few counts were recorded for this clonotype. This rearrangement joins TRBV14 to TRBJ2-3; no reliable D call. Trimming shortened V by 2 bases and J by 1 base, and 7 bases separated the two germline ends. CDR3 length equals 14 residues. Looked up from germline, CDR1 is SGHDN and CDR2 is FVKESK. CDR3 DNA sequence: TGTGCCAGCAGCCAACACCTAGGCACAGATACGCAGTATTTT. It yields the protein CASSQHLGTDTQYF. The complete variable domain, with remaining parts taken from reference TRBV14 and TRBJ2-3, reads EAGVTQFPSHSVIEKGQTVTLRCDPISGHDNLYWYRRVMGKEIKFLLHFVKESKQDESGMPNNRFLAERTGGTYSTLKVQPAELEDSGVYFCASSQHLGTDTQYFGPGTRLTVL.

This clonotype was detected ten times or more. This rearrangement joins TRBV5-5 to TRBJ2-7; D is undetermined. This CDR3 has 13 residues. With 0 bases removed from V and 3 bases from J, the gap between germline ends came to 7 bases. Per germline, CDR1 SGHKS and CDR2 YYEKEE (reference sequence). CDR3 amino acids: CASSLEAVYEQYF. In DNA, the CDR3 is TGTGCCAGCAGCTTGGAAGCAGTCTACGAGCAGTACTTC.

There are a few counts of this clonotype. The V call is TRBV7-9, the J call TRBJ1-4; D is unclear. The CDR3 is 14 amino acids. The germline CDR1 and CDR2 sequences are SEHNR and FQNEAQ (reference sequence). The V gene lost 1 base and the J gene lost 6 bases, with 9 bases spanning the gap. The CDR3 here is CASSLGPSDEKLFF. The CDR3 DNA sequence: TGTGCCAGCAGCTTAGGGCCGTCGGATGAAAAACTGTTTTTT. The full variable domain, its missing parts supplied by reference TRBV7-9 and TRBJ1-4, is DTGVSQNPRHKITKRGQNVTFRCDPISEHNRLYWYRQTLGQGPEFLTYFQNEAQLEKSRLLSDRFSAERPKGSFSTLEIQRTEQGDSAMYLCASSLGPSDEKLFFGSGTQLSVL.

This clonotype was counted only a few times. V and J are TRBV6-5 and TRBJ2-7; the D gene could be TRBD1 or TRBD2 (6 bases each). Trimming shortened V by 6 bases and J by 5 bases, and 20 bases separated the two germline ends. Germline V CDR1 and CDR2: MNHEY, SVGAGI. The length of the CDR3 is 15 residues. The CDR3 region has the DNA TGTGCCAGCAGACTCCCCAGGGGAGGTTGGAACGAGCAGTACTTC. As protein: CASRLPRGGWNEQYF.

This clonotype was counted only a few times. CDR3 residues: CASSFATTGPNQPQHF. DNA of the CDR3: TGTGCCAGCAGCTTTGCAACGACAGGGCCTAATCAGCCCCAGCATTTT. V and J are TRBV7-3 and TRBJ1-5, with TRBD1 matching over 7 bases. Germline V gives CDR1 SGHTA, CDR2 FQGTGA. J lost 4 bases, V lost 3 bases, and 9 bases had no gene match. This CDR3 is built from 16 residues. Together with reference TRBV7-3 and TRBJ1-5, the CDR3 gives the full variable domain: GAGVSQTPSNKVTEKGKYVELRCDPISGHTALYWYRQSLGQGPEFLIYFQGTGAADDSGLPNDRFFAVRPEGSVSTLKIQRTERGDSAVYLCASSFATTGPNQPQHFGDGTRLSIL.

This chain links TRBV10-3 with TRBJ2-1; possible D gene TRBD1, 6 bases. This CDR3 contains 13 residues. The V end lost 2 bases, the J end lost 6 bases, and 8 bases lay between the germline ends. Germline values: CDR1 ENHRY, CDR2 SYGVKD. The CDR3 region is CAISEGTTNEQFF. In DNA, the CDR3 is TGTGCCATCAGTGAGGGGACAACCAATGAGCAGTTCTTC.

The J gene is TRBJ2-1, the V gene TRBV7-2; D is ambiguous. The CDR3 extends over 11 amino acids. V dropped 7 bases and J dropped 12 bases, with 13 bases sitting between them. The V gene's germline CDR1 is SGHTA and CDR2 FQGNSA. The CDR3 DNA sequence: TGTGCCAGCACCTCCTTCACCGGGCAGTTCTTC. It is translated as CASTSFTGQFF.

The gene calls are TRBV12-3 or TRBV12-4 and TRBJ1-4; D unclear. The V end was cut by 3 bases, the J end by 3 bases, with 5 bases between. The CDR3 length is 13 residues. The CDR3 region has the DNA TGTGCCAGCAGTTTGTTGGCTAATGAAAAACTGTTTTTT. This encodes CASSLLANEKLFF.

This chain links TRBV4-3 with TRBJ1-3; no firm D call. CDR3 length: 13 residues. Trimming stripped 0 bases from V and 9 bases from J, with 9 bases between. Germline V CDR1 and CDR2: LGHNA, YSLEER. The CDR3: CASSQEDWSTIYF. The CDR3, as DNA: TGCGCCAGCAGCCAAGAGGACTGGAGCACCATATATTTT.

The table lists this clonotype with a few counts. J is TRBJ2-5 and V is TRBV5-1; TRBD2 matches at 7 bases. CDR3 size: 15 residues. Trimming cost V 2 bases and J 3 bases; bases outside gene matches: 7. Germline CDR1 is SGHRS and CDR2 is YFSETQ. The CDR3 DNA sequence: TGCGCCAGCAGCTTCTCGGGGGGTCGGGAAGAGACCCAGTACTTC. Its translation: CASSFSGGREETQYF. Complete variable domain (other parts from reference TRBV5-1 and TRBJ2-5): KAGVTQTPRYLIKTRGQQVTLSCSPISGHRSVSWYQQTPGQGLQFLFEYFSETQRNKGNFPGRFSGRQFSNSRSEMNVSTLELGDSALYLCASSFSGGREETQYFGPGTRLLVL.